Following are 8 T cell receptor beta chains from one sample sequenced in a study of shared clonotypes between healthy human individuals. Method: immunoSEQ multiplex PCR; TCRdb's copy keeps in-frame clones and lacks some. The sample consists of around 940,000 clones, roughly 72% of them appearing once. Specimen: memory CD4+ T cells sorted from blood. Subset described: CD45RA-negative fraction. The receptors derive from a man aged 18 to 29 in good health.

The chain carries TRBV30 and TRBJ2-1; 10 positions match TRBD2. The germline CDR1 and CDR2 sequences are GTSNPN and SVGIG (reference sequence). This CDR3 spans 12 amino acids. The trim removed 7 bases at V and 9 bases at J, leaving 6 bases unmatched. The CDR3 nucleotides are TGTGCCTTTAGCGGGGGGAGGGGTGAGCAGTTCTTC. Protein product: CAFSGGRGEQFF.

This chain links TRBV9 with TRBJ2-7, with 8 bases that match TRBD1. In germline, CDR1 is SGDLS, CDR2 YYNGEE. Trimming at V came to 4 bases and at J to 4 bases, leaving 10 bases not matched to a gene. The CDR3 consists of 15 residues. CDR3 residues: CASSPFAGGAYEQYF. CDR3 coding DNA: TGTGCCAGCAGCCCCTTTGCAGGGGGCGCTTACGAGCAGTACTTC.

The chain's CDR3 is CASSPPLRDYGYTF. CDR3 nucleotide sequence: TGTGCCAGCTCACCACCCCTCAGAGACTATGGCTACACCTTC. The rearrangement joins TRBV18 to TRBJ1-2; D is ambiguous. Germline V lookup: CDR1 KGHSH, CDR2 LQKENI. V shed 0 bases and J shed 3 bases, with 8 bases lying between them. The CDR3 covers 14 residues.

This chain uses TRBV5-6 with TRBJ1-1, with 8 nucleotides matching TRBD1. CDR1 is SGHDT, CDR2 YYEEEE, per germline. There are 17 residues in the CDR3. V lost 0 bases, J lost 0 bases, and 7 bases stayed unmatched. CDR3 loop: CASSLVQGALLNTEAFF. The CDR3 DNA sequence: TGTGCCAGCAGCTTGGTGCAGGGGGCTCTTTTGAACACTGAAGCTTTCTTT.

This rearrangement joins TRBV4-1 to TRBJ2-1; weak D call: TRBD1 (6 bases). Germline V gene data show CDR1 as MGHRA and CDR2 as YSYEKL. V dropped 3 bases and J dropped 0 bases, with 12 bases sitting between them. The CDR3 is made up of 16 amino acids. The CDR3: CASSHQGGSSYNEQFF. CDR3 bases: TGCGCCAGCAGCCACCAAGGGGGAAGCTCCTACAATGAGCAGTTCTTC.

Only one count was recorded for this clone. The chain combines TRBV27 with TRBJ2-7, with no clear D. V lost 5 bases and J 7 bases, leaving 24 bases between the germline ends. Germline CDR1 reads MNHEY; CDR2 reads SMNVEV (reference sequence). The CDR3 is 16 residues long. The CDR3 DNA follows: TGTGCCAGCAGTACATCAACAAGTACGGGTTTTCGGGAGCAGTACTTC. Translation: CASSTSTSTGFREQYF.

This clone came up once. This chain links TRBV5-4 with TRBJ1-1, with D uncertain. The V gene's germline CDR1 is SGHNT and CDR2 YYREEE (reference sequence). The CDR3 totals 13 residues. V gave up 0 bases and J gave up 8 bases, with 11 bases separating them. The CDR3 DNA reads as TGTGCCAGCAGCTTGGCCAATGGACGGGAAGCTTTCTTT. Amino acid sequence: CASSLANGREAFF.

The chain is built from TRBV6-5 and TRBJ1-1, with 8 bases lining up with TRBD1. Trimming took 5 bases from V and 1 from J; bases not matched to a gene: 3. Per germline, CDR1 MNHEY and CDR2 SVGAGI. CDR3 size: 14 residues. The CDR3 bases are TGTGCCAGCAGTCGAGGGACAGGGAACACTGAAGCTTTCTTT. It codes for CASSRGTGNTEAFF.